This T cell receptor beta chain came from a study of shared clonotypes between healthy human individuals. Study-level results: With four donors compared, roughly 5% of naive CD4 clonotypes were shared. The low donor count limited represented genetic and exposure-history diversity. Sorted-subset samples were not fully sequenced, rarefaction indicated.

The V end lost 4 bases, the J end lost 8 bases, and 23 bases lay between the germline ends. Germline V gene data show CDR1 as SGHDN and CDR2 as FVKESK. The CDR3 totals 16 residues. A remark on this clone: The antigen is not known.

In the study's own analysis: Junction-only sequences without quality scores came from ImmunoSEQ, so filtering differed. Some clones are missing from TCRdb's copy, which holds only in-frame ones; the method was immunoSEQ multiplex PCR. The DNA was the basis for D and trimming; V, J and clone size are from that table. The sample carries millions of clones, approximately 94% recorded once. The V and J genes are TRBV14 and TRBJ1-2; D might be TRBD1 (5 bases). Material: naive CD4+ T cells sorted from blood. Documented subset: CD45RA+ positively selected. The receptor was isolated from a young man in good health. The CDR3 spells CASSLLLGRNSGGYTF. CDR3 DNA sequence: TGTGCCAGCAGCCTCCTCTTGGGGCGCAATTCGGGCGGCTACACCTTC. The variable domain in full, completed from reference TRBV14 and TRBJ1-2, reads EAGVTQFPSHSVIEKGQTVTLRCDPISGHDNLYWYRRVMGKEIKFLLHFVKESKQDESGMPNNRFLAERTGGTYSTLKVQPAELEDSGVYFCASSLLLGRNSGGYTFGSGTRLTVV.